Below, 21 T cell receptor beta chains from the same sample are listed, as sequenced in a study of vaccination and CD4 T cells after COVID-19. The antigens these receptors bind are not known. An Oncomine TCR Beta short-read assay was used to sequence the DNA from cultured CD4+ T cells. MiXCR, applied by TCRdb to the PCR reads, yields one record per CDR3 protein. In the table there are some 20,000 distinct CDR3 sequences, over 20% of which are singletons. The treatment is: approximately 11-day PBMC culture with coronavirus spike peptide pools or control peptides (ViraFEST assay). Source material: cultured CD4+ T cells from blood. The source of these receptors is a human donor with COVID-19.

This clonotype was found a few times. J is TRBJ2-3 and V is TRBV20-1; a weak D match, TRBD2 (6 bases). Trimming stripped 6 bases from V and 2 bases from J, with 21 bases between. This CDR3 comprises 16 residues. Per the germline V gene, CDR1 is DFQATT and CDR2 is SNEGSKA (reference sequence). Here the CDR3 reads CSAQRLDPPHTDTQYF. CDR3 bases: TGCAGTGCGCAAAGACTAGATCCCCCACACACAGATACGCAGTATTTT.

This clonotype was counted only a few times. This chain links TRBV10-1 with TRBJ2-3; 8 bases are a match to TRBD2. Looked up from germline, CDR1 is WNHNN and CDR2 is SYGVQD (reference sequence). J gave up 1 base and V 3 bases, and 3 bases lay outside the gene matches. This CDR3 has 15 amino acids. Here the CDR3 reads CASSDSGGGTDTQYF. In nucleotides, the CDR3 is TGCGCCAGCAGTGATTCGGGGGGGGGCACAGATACGCAGTATTTT.

This chain links TRBV7-9 with TRBJ2-2, with D perhaps matching TRBD2 (7 bases). Trimming took 0 bases from V and 5 from J, leaving 13 bases between them. The CDR3 consists of 16 residues. Germline lookup yields CDR1 SEHNR and CDR2 FQNEAQ (reference sequence). CDR3 in DNA: TGTGCCAGCAGCTTAGCGGGCCGGGGGGCTACCGGGGAGCTGTTTTTT. Translation: CASSLAGRGATGELFF. The full variable domain, completed using reference TRBV7-9 and TRBJ2-2, is DTGVSQNPRHKITKRGQNVTFRCDPISEHNRLYWYRQTLGQGPEFLTYFQNEAQLEKSRLLSDRFSAERPKGSFSTLEIQRTEQGDSAMYLCASSLAGRGATGELFFGEGSRLTVL.

A few counts support this clonotype. The J gene is TRBJ2-5, the V gene TRBV15; the match to TRBD1 covers 10 bases. CDR1 LNHNV and CDR2 YYDKDF come from the germline V gene (reference sequence). CDR3 size: 17 residues. The junction had 5 bases not matched to a gene; V was cut back by 1 base and J by 0 bases. The CDR3 sequence: CATSRAGTGANQETQYF. The CDR3 nucleotides are TGTGCCACCAGCAGAGCCGGGACAGGGGCAAACCAAGAGACCCAGTACTTC.

The gene calls are TRBV9 and TRBJ2-3; the D gene could be TRBD1 or TRBD2 (5 bases each). The V end was cut by 3 bases, the J end by 12 bases, with 17 bases between. CDR1 is SGDLS, CDR2 YYNGEE, per germline. This CDR3 region has 13 residues. The CDR3 region has the DNA TGTGCCAGCAGCGCAGCCCTCGGGACCCCTCAGTATTTT. Protein product: CASSAALGTPQYF.

The V gene is TRBV11-2, the J gene TRBJ2-5; D is possibly TRBD2 (5 bases). The CDR3 is 15 amino acids. Trimming took 2 bases from V and 4 from J, leaving 14 bases between them. Per germline, CDR1 SGHAT and CDR2 FQNNGV. CDR3 bases: TGTGCCAGCAGCTTATGGCTTAGCGAGATAGAGACCCAGTACTTC. This encodes CASSLWLSEIETQYF.

The V call is TRBV7-8, the J call TRBJ1-5; D remains ambiguous. V gave up 5 bases and J gave up 6 bases, with 8 bases separating them. From germline, CDR1 is SGHVS and CDR2 FQNEAQ. The CDR3 covers 12 residues. The chain's CDR3 is CASSPYSQPQHF. The CDR3 nucleotides read TGTGCCAGCAGCCCATACAGTCAGCCCCAGCATTTT.

J is TRBJ1-1 and V is TRBV5-6, with unresolved D. V lost 0 bases, J lost 4 bases, and 7 bases lay in between. Germline CDR1 SGHDT, CDR2 YYEEEE. The CDR3 has 13 residues. CDR3 sequence: CASSLGASTEAFF. The CDR3 DNA follows: TGTGCCAGCAGCTTGGGGGCAAGCACTGAAGCTTTCTTT.

This clonotype has more than one count but fewer than ten. The chain employs TRBV6-5 and TRBJ1-5; a weak D match, TRBD1 (6 bases). Germline values: CDR1 MNHEY, CDR2 SVGAGI. V was shortened by 4 bases and J by 4 bases, with 11 bases between the two germline ends. This CDR3 has 14 amino acids. The CDR3 spells CASSWGGLNQPQHF. In DNA form, the CDR3 reads TGTGCCAGCAGTTGGGGGGGGCTGAATCAGCCCCAGCATTTT.

The chain employs TRBV28 and TRBJ2-5; D ambiguous. V was shortened by 3 bases and J by 1 base, with 6 bases between the two germline ends. The length of the CDR3 is 13 residues. Germline V gene data show CDR1 as MDHEN and CDR2 as SYDVKM. The CDR3 DNA sequence: TGTGCCAGCAGTTTTGGGTTCCAAGAGACCCAGTACTTC. Encoded protein: CASSFGFQETQYF.

V and J are TRBV6-1 and TRBJ2-7, with 10 bases identical to TRBD2. From germline, CDR1 is MNHNS and CDR2 SASEGT. J gave up 3 bases and V 6 bases, and 8 bases lay outside the gene matches. The CDR3 is made up of 15 amino acids. The CDR3 DNA is TGTGCCAGCAGACCCCTAGCGGGGGCCGTCTACGAGCAGTACTTC. Protein: CASRPLAGAVYEQYF.

This clonotype was seen more than once but under ten times. The J gene is TRBJ1-2, the V gene TRBV6-1; 9 bases fit TRBD1. The CDR3 covers 16 residues. In germline, CDR1 is MNHNS, CDR2 SASEGT. V lost 6 bases, J lost 0 bases, and 8 bases stayed unmatched. This CDR3 is CASRPRDRVSNYGYTF. CDR3 nucleotides: TGTGCCAGCAGACCCCGGGACAGGGTATCTAACTATGGCTACACCTTC.

This clonotype was seen only a few times. The rearrangement uses TRBV19 and TRBJ1-5, with D perhaps matching TRBD1 (5 bases). V lost 4 bases and J 6 bases, leaving 13 bases between the germline ends. The CDR3 covers 14 residues. Germline V gene data show CDR1 as LNHDA and CDR2 as SQIVND (reference sequence). The chain's CDR3 is CASSTSEGSQPQHF. The CDR3, as DNA: TGTGCCAGTAGTACGTCCGAGGGGTCTCAGCCCCAGCATTTT.

The V and J genes are TRBV5-3 and TRBJ1-5; tentatively, D is TRBD1 (6 bases). TRBV5-3 has ORF status, its function being uncertain. V was cut by 3 bases and J by 2 bases, with 18 bases left in between. The CDR3 is 17 residues long. The CDR3 DNA follows: TGTGCCAGAAGCTGGGACGACAGGCTTCGAGGCAATCAGCCCCAGCATTTT. It is translated as CARSWDDRLRGNQPQHF.

The chain couples TRBV20-1 to TRBJ2-2, with D possibly TRBD1 on 6 matching bases. V lost 7 bases and J lost 4, with 19 bases in between. Germline assignment: CDR1 DFQATT and CDR2 SNEGSKA (reference sequence). The CDR3 consists of 15 residues. DNA for the CDR3: TGCAGTGTCAAGCCCGGGCCAGGGGTCACCGGGGAGCTGTTTTTT. This codes for CSVKPGPGVTGELFF.

The J gene is TRBJ1-3, the V gene TRBV6-1, with D unclear. V lost 6 bases, J lost 0 bases, and 9 bases lay in between. The CDR3 sequence is 14 residues long. The V gene's germline CDR1 is MNHNS and CDR2 SASEGT. The CDR3 DNA sequence: TGTGCCAGCAGGGATCGGGTCTCTGGAAACACCATATATTTT. It specifies CASRDRVSGNTIYF.

This clonotype has only a few counts. The J gene is TRBJ2-2, the V gene TRBV11-2, with D unclear. The CDR3 extends over 13 amino acids. Germline loops: CDR1 SGHAT, CDR2 FQNNGV. Between the trimmed V and J ends, which lost 6 bases and 10 bases, there was a span of 15 bases. The CDR3 spells CASSPRLVAELFF. CDR3 nucleotide sequence: TGTGCCAGCAGTCCACGTCTGGTTGCGGAGCTGTTTTTT.

This clonotype was seen just once. J is TRBJ2-7 and V is TRBV5-4; 10 nucleotides match TRBD2. V shed 5 bases, J shed 4 bases, and the junction held 6 bases outside the gene matches. Germline CDR1 is SGHNT and CDR2 is YYREEE (reference sequence). The CDR3 consists of 14 residues. The CDR3 reads CASSASGGFYEQYF. DNA of the CDR3: TGTGCCAGCAGTGCTAGCGGGGGTTTTTACGAGCAGTACTTC.

This clonotype has a handful of counts. CDR3 sequence reads: CASLGQSNTEAFF. The CDR3 region has the DNA TGTGCCAGTTTAGGACAATCAAACACTGAAGCTTTCTTT. V usage is TRBV28 and J usage is TRBJ1-1; D is perhaps TRBD1 (5 bases). The ends were cut back, 9 bases at V and 2 bases at J, with 13 bases in the middle. Germline V gene data show CDR1 as MDHEN and CDR2 as SYDVKM. The CDR3 covers 13 residues.

The CDR3 protein is CSARPAGAILTTDTQYF. The CDR3 DNA reads as TGCAGTGCTAGACCGGCGGGCGCAATACTCACGACAGATACGCAGTATTTT. The chain recombines TRBV20-1 with TRBJ2-3; D perhaps matches TRBD2 (5 bases). V was trimmed by 2 bases and J by 3 bases, leaving 21 bases between them. Germline CDR1 and CDR2: DFQATT and SNEGSKA (reference sequence). This CDR3 has 17 amino acids.

This clonotype turned up a few times. The chain couples TRBV7-9 to TRBJ2-1, with a possible D match to TRBD2 (7 bases). The CDR3 spans 15 residues. Germline V CDR1 and CDR2: SEHNR, FQNEAQ (reference sequence). The V and J ends lost 8 bases and 7 bases respectively, with 21 bases between them. In DNA, the CDR3 is TGTGCCAGCCGCGCGAGACTAGAGGGGGGGAATGAGCAGTTCTTC. Its translation: CASRARLEGGNEQFF. Supplemented by reference TRBV7-9 and TRBJ2-1, the full variable domain reads DTGVSQNPRHKITKRGQNVTFRCDPISEHNRLYWYRQTLGQGPEFLTYFQNEAQLEKSRLLSDRFSAERPKGSFSTLEIQRTEQGDSAMYLCASRARLEGGNEQFFGPGTRLTVL.